This T cell receptor beta chain was recovered during a study of T cell responses to AZD1222 COVID-19 vaccine. Turning to the study itself: Recipients boosted at about 4 weeks or about 12 weeks are pooled.

Overall study results and limits: Females outnumbered males among donors, who were mostly white British; clonal diversity was possibly underestimated. Nearly half of the spike-specific TCRs reportedly recognize variant regions that carry no mutations.

The table came from immunoSEQ multiplex PCR; TCRdb's copy has only in-frame clones and leaves some out. The sample yields fewer than 150,000 clones, around 90% seen once. The V gene lost 1 base and the J gene lost 5 bases, with 10 bases spanning the gap. Germline lookup yields CDR1 SGHKS and CDR2 YYEKEE (reference sequence). The CDR3 consists of 14 residues. Notes on this clone: What it binds is not known.

The TCR originated in an adult in good health. The J gene is TRBJ1-5, the V gene TRBV5-5, with D perhaps matching TRBD1 (5 bases). The specimen was peripheral blood, collected on day 0 of AZD1222 vaccination. The CDR3: CASSLTGGDQPQHF. The CDR3 nucleotides read TGTGCCAGCAGCTTGACAGGAGGAGATCAGCCCCAGCATTTT.